One and the same sample provided the 21 T cell receptor beta chains below, sequenced in a study of T-cell memory formation after mild COVID-19. One entry per CDR3 protein, called by TCRdb with MiXCR from the 5' RACE reads. This sample has about 250,000 distinct CDR3 sequences, with over 15% found just once. The sequencing sample was made of PBMCs or a T cell subset sorted from them (not recorded which). The receptor set was obtained from an adult woman who had mild COVID-19 (a few samples of this study predate the infection). Cell type and time point are not known.

This clonotype was observed a few times. This chain links TRBV5-6 with TRBJ2-1, with D tentatively TRBD2 (5 bases). This CDR3 is built from 15 residues. The germline gives CDR1 SGHDT, CDR2 YYEEEE. The germline V and J ends were trimmed by 2 bases and 4 bases, with 13 bases remaining between them. The CDR3 sequence: CASSFITGGYNEQFF. CDR3 nucleotide sequence: TGTGCCAGCAGCTTTATAACGGGCGGGTACAATGAGCAGTTCTTC. The full variable domain, its missing parts supplied by reference TRBV5-6 and TRBJ2-1, is DAGVTQSPTHLIKTRGQQVTLRCSPKSGHDTVSWYQQALGQGPQFIFQYYEEEERQRGNFPDRFSGHQFPNYSSELNVNALLLGDSALYLCASSFITGGYNEQFFGPGTRLTVL.

This clonotype was picked up a small number of times. The rearrangement links TRBV27 to TRBJ1-1; TRBD1 aligns across 10 bases. This CDR3 has 14 residues. Trimming cost V 3 bases and J 7 bases; bases outside gene matches: 5. Germline-derived CDR1 and CDR2 are MNHEY and SMNVEV (reference sequence). The CDR3 DNA reads as TGTGCCAGCAGTTTTCTAGGGACAGGGGATGAAGCTTTCTTT. Protein product: CASSFLGTGDEAFF.

The chain links TRBV4-2 to TRBJ2-7, with D possibly matching TRBD1 (6 bases). The V and J ends lost 4 bases and 3 bases respectively, with 19 bases between them. The CDR3 runs 16 residues. Germline-derived CDR1 and CDR2 are LGHNA and YNFKEQ. Here the CDR3 reads CASSREQGQGGYEQYF. CDR3 sequence (DNA): TGTGCCAGCAGCCGGGAACAGGGTCAAGGAGGCTACGAGCAGTACTTC.

This chain joins TRBV7-9 and TRBJ2-1; either TRBD1 or TRBD2 may fit D (5 bases each). V was shortened by 5 bases and J by 3 bases, with 11 bases between the two germline ends. Germline loops: CDR1 SEHNR, CDR2 FQNEAQ (reference sequence). The CDR3 length is 14 residues. CDR3 sequence: CASSPPGRYNEQFF. CDR3 DNA: TGTGCCAGCAGCCCCCCGGGGCGCTACAATGAGCAGTTCTTC.

The V and J genes are TRBV7-2 and TRBJ1-1; D is unclear. Germline CDR1 SGHTA, CDR2 FQGNSA. The CDR3 has 15 amino acids. V lost 3 bases to trimming and J lost 1 base, with 12 bases between them. CDR3 DNA sequence: TGTGCCAGCAGCTTGGAGGCAGTGAGGAACACTGAAGCTTTCTTT. Its protein product is CASSLEAVRNTEAFF.

The genes are TRBV7-2 and TRBJ2-2, with D possibly TRBD1 on 6 matching bases. CDR3 length equals 13 residues. Germline V CDR1 and CDR2: SGHTA, FQGNSA. Trimming took 6 bases from V and 6 from J, leaving 11 bases between them. CDR3 DNA: TGTGCCAGCAGTACAGGGTACGCCGGGGAGCTGTTTTTT. It yields the protein CASSTGYAGELFF.

This clonotype was seen more than once but under ten times. The chain carries TRBV14 and TRBJ2-3; possibly TRBD1 or TRBD2 for D (5 bases each). This CDR3 contains 16 residues. With 4 bases removed from V and 3 bases from J, the gap between germline ends came to 17 bases. Germline values: CDR1 SGHDN, CDR2 FVKESK. In DNA form, the CDR3 reads TGTGCCAGCAGCCCCTATGGACTGGGGGTTACAGATACGCAGTATTTT. Translation gives CASSPYGLGVTDTQYF.

In its sample, this clonotype was seen a few times. The chain links TRBV5-1 to TRBJ2-1; TRBD2 agrees at 8 bases. This CDR3 has 15 residues. The trim removed 4 bases at V and 15 bases at J, leaving 18 bases unmatched. Germline-derived CDR1 and CDR2 are SGHRS and YFSETQ. The CDR3 DNA is TGCGCCAGCAGCCGGGGTAGCGGGGACTCTCAAAGGCGGTTCTTC. Translated: CASSRGSGDSQRRFF. Looking up the rest from reference TRBV5-1 and TRBJ2-1 gives the full variable domain: KAGVTQTPRYLIKTRGQQVTLSCSPISGHRSVSWYQQTPGQGLQFLFEYFSETQRNKGNFPGRFSGRQFSNSRSEMNVSTLELGDSALYLCASSRGSGDSQRRFFGPGTRLTVL.

The CDR3: CASSQSSLGRSYNEQFF. The CDR3 nucleotides read TGTGCCAGCAGCCAATCGTCCCTGGGGAGGTCCTACAATGAGCAGTTCTTC. The chain employs TRBV4-2 and TRBJ2-1; tentatively, D is TRBD2 (6 bases). Per the germline V gene, CDR1 is LGHNA and CDR2 is YNFKEQ. The V and J ends lost 2 bases and 1 base respectively, with 15 bases between them. This CDR3 comprises 17 residues.

The chain recombines TRBV29-1 with TRBJ2-1; the D gene is possibly TRBD2 (5 bases). Trimming pared 7 bases from V and 6 bases from J, leaving 7 bases between. The CDR3 runs to 10 residues. Germline lookup yields CDR1 SQVTM and CDR2 ANQGSEA. CDR3 DNA: TGCAGCGCTGGACTCAATGAGCAGTTCTTC. It is translated as CSAGLNEQFF.

This clonotype was seen only a few times. The chain is built from TRBV6-2 or TRBV6-3 and TRBJ1-2, with D possibly matching TRBD1 (5 bases). The V end was cut by 4 bases, the J end by 2 bases, with 11 bases between. The CDR3 has 14 amino acids. The germline V gene has CDR1 MNHEY and CDR2 SVGEGT. The CDR3 is CASSWGRVNYGYTF. The CDR3 region has the DNA TGTGCCAGCAGTTGGGGGAGAGTGAACTATGGCTACACCTTC.

This chain joins TRBV6-2 or TRBV6-3 and TRBJ1-2; the D is unclear. The germline V and J ends were trimmed by 4 bases and 0 bases, with 12 bases remaining between them. Germline loops: CDR1 MNHEY, CDR2 SVGEGT. The CDR3 loop spans 15 amino acids. This CDR3 reads CASSSRSLANYGYTF. CDR3 sequence (DNA): TGTGCCAGCAGTTCGCGGAGTCTCGCTAACTATGGCTACACCTTC.

This clonotype was counted only a few times. The genes are TRBV9 and TRBJ2-5; 11 positions match TRBD1. CDR1 is SGDLS, CDR2 YYNGEE, per germline. The CDR3 extends over 15 amino acids. With 4 bases clipped from V and 5 bases from J, the junction kept 7 bases outside the gene matches. The CDR3 nucleotides are TGTGCCAGCAGCTTAGGACAGGGGGCGATTGAGACCCAGTACTTC. Encoded protein: CASSLGQGAIETQYF.

This clonotype was counted only a few times. The J gene is TRBJ2-3, the V gene TRBV19; 7 bases are a match to TRBD2. Germline values: CDR1 LNHDA, CDR2 SQIVND (reference sequence). This CDR3 contains 16 residues. Germline trimming cut 6 bases from V and 0 bases from J; bases unmatched to any gene: 9. CDR3 DNA: TGTGCCAGTAGCCAGGAACTAGCGCTTAGCACAGATACGCAGTATTTT. Its protein is CASSQELALSTDTQYF.

This clonotype was counted between two and nine times. J is TRBJ2-7 and V is TRBV7-2; D may correspond to TRBD1 or TRBD2 (5 bases each). V lost 5 bases and J lost 9, with 17 bases in between. The CDR3 sequence is 13 residues long. Germline CDR1 is SGHTA and CDR2 is FQGNSA. The CDR3 spells CASSQPGLVRQYF. CDR3 sequence (DNA): TGTGCCAGCAGCCAACCGGGGCTGGTTAGGCAGTACTTC.

This chain joins TRBV7-3 and TRBJ2-1, with D possibly being TRBD2 (5 bases). CDR1 SGHTA and CDR2 FQGTGA come from the germline V gene. Trimming left V 2 bases short and J 4 bases short, with 18 bases between. The CDR3 loop spans 17 amino acids. The CDR3 coding sequence is TGTGCCAGCAGCTTACACCCACCTCCGCCGGGATACAATGAGCAGTTCTTC. This translates into CASSLHPPPPGYNEQFF.

This clonotype turned up a few times. This chain links TRBV20-1 with TRBJ2-5; TRBD1 is a possible D gene (5 bases). The ends were cut back, 5 bases at V and 4 bases at J, with 14 bases in the middle. CDR1 DFQATT and CDR2 SNEGSKA come from the germline V gene (reference sequence). The CDR3 has 13 amino acids. The CDR3 reads CSAHVRTSETQYF. CDR3 sequence (DNA): TGCAGTGCTCACGTGCGGACATCAGAGACCCAGTACTTC.

This clonotype was detected only a few times. J is TRBJ2-2 and V is TRBV30, with TRBD2 as a possible D gene (5 bases). This CDR3 is 17 amino acids long. Trimming removed 3 bases from V and 2 bases from J, with 19 bases in between. Per the germline V gene, CDR1 is GTSNPN and CDR2 is SVGIG (reference sequence). CDR3 coding DNA: TGTGCCTGGAGAACTATAGGAGGTGGAGGTAACACCGGGGAGCTGTTTTTT. Residues: CAWRTIGGGGNTGELFF.

Only one count was recorded for this clonotype. The chain employs TRBV4-3 and TRBJ2-2, with D perhaps matching TRBD1 (6 bases). V was trimmed by 3 bases and J by 4 bases, leaving 9 bases between them. Germline V CDR1 and CDR2: LGHNA, YSLEER. The CDR3 consists of 14 residues. DNA of the CDR3: TGCGCCAGCAGCCACACAGGGCTCACCGGGGAGCTGTTTTTT. Protein product: CASSHTGLTGELFF.

This rearrangement joins TRBV6-1 to TRBJ1-1, with a weak D call TRBD1 (6 bases). The length of the CDR3 is 13 residues. The V end was cut by 6 bases, the J end by 5 bases, with 13 bases between. Looked up from germline, CDR1 is MNHNS and CDR2 is SASEGT. CDR3 region: CASREQGRTEAFF. For the CDR3, the DNA is TGTGCCAGCAGGGAACAGGGAAGGACTGAAGCTTTCTTT.

This sequence joins TRBV7-8 and TRBJ2-1, with D perhaps TRBD1 or TRBD2 (5 bases each). Trimming removed 6 bases from V and 6 bases from J, with 15 bases in between. CDR3 length: 14 amino acids. The germline V gene has CDR1 SGHVS and CDR2 FQNEAQ. DNA for the CDR3: TGTGCCAGCAGGCCTAGCCGGGACCGCAATGAGCAGTTCTTC. This translates into CASRPSRDRNEQFF.